This TCR beta chain derives from a study of T cell repertoires in cytomegalovirus infection. Study-level points and caveats: Within the response measured ex vivo, HLA-C-restricted CMV-specific TCR beta clonotypes were dominant.

This clonotype was seen many times. Antigen: not known. The J segment lost 7 bases and the V segment lost 1 base, leaving 12 bases of the junction unmatched. This CDR3 comprises 16 residues. Germline V gene sequence: CDR1 SGHTA, CDR2 FQGNSA. TCRdb used MiXCR to reprocess the reads, holding one entry per CDR3 protein. The table has 200,000 to 300,000 distinct CDR3 sequences, around 9% seen once. The rearrangement joins TRBV7-2 to TRBJ1-2, with 7 bases matching TRBD1. Sequenced material: PBMCs. This clonotype was sampled from a human donor in good health (CMV status not recorded). Some clones in this sample may be carry-over from other donors' samples. CDR3 sequence (DNA): TGTGCCAGCAGCTTAGATTCAGAGGGGGCCTCTGGTGGCTACACCTTC. This encodes CASSLDSEGASGGYTF.